The source of this T cell receptor beta chain is a study of blood T cells in healthy people across ages. PCR was performed a second time for about 7 to 12 cycles using a sample-barcoded 5' primer and a J-beta primer mix. TCRdb fed the 5' RACE reads into MiXCR, producing one record per CDR3 protein. The repertoire holds 800,000 to 950,000 distinct CDR3 sequences, with 25% to 30% as singletons. The CDR3 extends over 15 amino acids. The V gene end was trimmed by 0 bases and the J gene end by 10 bases; junction bases not matched to a gene: 4. As regards this clonotype: The antigen is unknown.

Study results and caveats: A greater number of naive CD4+ cells and higher diversity distinguished long-lived donors from aged donors.

Separately, the same data were catalogued under a study of T cells of mothers and their children. That investigation notes: All extracted RNA went into cDNA synthesis, roughly 1.5 ug per 15 ul. Regardless of relatedness, pairs show thymic selection shaping TCR recombination output in a similar manner.

Sequences were obtained from blood. This sequence originates from a woman aged 35 to 49 in good health. The chain combines TRBV12-3 or TRBV12-4 with TRBJ1-4; 11 nucleotides line up with TRBD1. CDR3 bases: TGTGCCAGCAGTTTAGCTGGGACAGGGGGTGGAAAACTGTTTTTT. It is translated as CASSLAGTGGGKLFF.